These 3 T cell receptor beta chains were all obtained from the same sample, sequenced in a study of tumor and adjacent non-tumor tissue in lung cancer. No cell sorting was done before RNA was extracted from the tissue. A modified ARM-PCR protocol with three rounds of nested PCR amplified TCRbeta. TCRdb called the multiplex PCR reads again in MiXCR, with one record for every CDR3 protein. The sample yields about 120,000 distinct CDR3 sequences, 66% seen once. Source material: lung tumor tissue. These receptors were collected from a man aged 30 to 39 with non-small cell lung cancer.

This clonotype was detected ten times or more. This rearrangement joins TRBV29-1 to TRBJ1-4; the D gene is possibly TRBD1 (5 bases). Germline CDR1 is SQVTM and CDR2 is ANQGSEA. The CDR3 runs 13 residues. V lost 4 bases and J lost 5, with 11 bases in between. In DNA form, the CDR3 reads TGCAGCGTTGTTGTACAGGTCAATGAAAAACTGTTTTTT. As protein: CSVVVQVNEKLFF.

The V and J genes are TRBV20-1 and TRBJ2-2; the D gene is possibly TRBD2 (5 bases). Looked up from germline, CDR1 is DFQATT and CDR2 is SNEGSKA (reference sequence). The germline V and J ends were trimmed by 2 bases and 10 bases, with 26 bases remaining between them. This CDR3 contains 17 residues. The CDR3 here is CSARLNTAGANIEELFF. The CDR3 region has the DNA TGCAGTGCTAGACTGAATACGGCGGGCGCGAACATCGAGGAGCTGTTTTTT.

This clonotype was picked up many times. The V gene is TRBV10-2, the J gene TRBJ2-1; D perhaps matches TRBD2 (6 bases). The germline V gene encodes CDR1 WSHSY and CDR2 SAAADI. This CDR3 is 13 amino acids long. V was shortened by 6 bases and J by 2 bases, with 8 bases between the two germline ends. The CDR3 DNA reads TGCGCCAGCAGCCGGGGGACCTACAATGAGCAGTTCTTC. This encodes CASSRGTYNEQFF.